A single sample is the source of the 2 T cell receptor beta chains below, sequenced in a study of T cell responses to AZD1222 COVID-19 vaccine. Profiled with immunoSEQ multiplex PCR; TCRdb holds only in-frame clones, not every one. The sample has about 130,000 clones, approximately 91% seen once. The sample here was peripheral blood, taken 28 days after the second AZD1222 dose. The receptors come from an adult who received the AZD1222 COVID-19 vaccine.

The chain recombines TRBV18 with TRBJ2-1; D remains unclear. From germline, CDR1 is KGHSH and CDR2 LQKENI. V lost 4 bases to trimming and J lost 1 base, with 11 bases between them. This CDR3 region has 15 residues. CDR3 DNA sequence: TGTGCCAGCTCACAGATTGGTGGGTCCTACAATGAGCAGTTCTTC. Its translation is CASSQIGGSYNEQFF.

The J gene is TRBJ1-3, the V gene TRBV5-6, with unresolved D. Germline CDR1 reads SGHDT; CDR2 reads YYEEEE. Trimming took 0 bases from V and 4 from J, leaving 14 bases between them. The CDR3 is 16 residues long. The CDR3 nucleotides read TGTGCCAGCAGCTTGGACTACAGAGGATCGGGAAACACCATATATTTT. Amino acid sequence: CASSLDYRGSGNTIYF.